Listed below are T cell receptor beta chains from one sample, sequenced in a study of blood T cell repertoires in COVID-19. Generated by immunoSEQ multiplex PCR, the TCRdb table keeps only in-frame clones and is missing some. The data contain nearly 70,000 clones, about 87% of them singletons. The sequencing input was peripheral blood. The receptor set was obtained from a woman in her 70s with acute or convalescent COVID-19. Each CDR3 is given with its conserved first and last residue. A D gene is named only where the DNA matches it firmly. The size of a clone is reported for some rows only, either as once, few or many, or as a class for expanded clones.

>TRBD1|TRBV7-7|TRBJ2-7|NA
TGTGCTAGCAGCGTCGGACAGGGGGGCTACGAGCAGTACTTC
CASSVGQGGYEQYF
>NA|TRBV3-1/TRBV3-2|TRBJ1-3|NA
TGTGCCAGCAGCCCCCTAAGTGGAAACACCATATATTTT
CASSPLSGNTIYF
>TRBD1|TRBV24-1|TRBJ2-3|NA
TGTGCCACCAGTGATTTAGGCGGGACAGGGAACACAGATACGCAGTATTTT
CATSDLGGTGNTDTQYF
>NA|TRBV12-3/TRBV12-4|TRBJ1-5|NA
TGTGCCAGCAGTTTAGGGCAGGCTCAGCCCCAGCATTTT
CASSLGQAQPQHF
>NA|TRBV7-2|TRBJ1-4|NA
TGTGCCAGCAGCCCCATTTTGGGCAAACGGAATGAAAAACTGTTTTTT
CASSPILGKRNEKLFF
>TRBD1|TRBV2|TRBJ1-2|NA
TGTGCCAGCAGTGAGGAGACAGGGAATGGCTACACCTTC
CASSEETGNGYTF
>TRBD1|TRBV28|TRBJ1-4|NA
TGTGCCAGCAGTTTAAGGAGACAGGGACGCACTAATGAAAAACTGTTTTTT
CASSLRRQGRTNEKLFF
>TRBD1|TRBV28|TRBJ1-4|NA
TGTGCCAGCAGTCCGGGACAGGGGGTGGTAAAACTGTTTTTT
CASSPGQGVVKLFF
>TRBD2|TRBV27|TRBJ2-1|NA
TGTGCCAGCAGTCTTCGACTAGCGGGAGGCCATGAGCAGTTCTTC
CASSLRLAGGHEQFF
>TRBD1|TRBV13|TRBJ1-2|NA
TGTGCCAGCAGCTTAGGTAGGACAGGGGCCTATGGCTACACCTTC
CASSLGRTGAYGYTF
>TRBD2|TRBV9|TRBJ2-3|NA
TGTGCCAGCAGCGGCCGTGGACTAGCGGCCACAGATACGCAGTATTTT
CASSGRGLAATDTQYF
>TRBD2|TRBV7-6|TRBJ2-1|NA
TGTGCCAGCAGCTTAGAGTCTAGCGGTACCCATGAGCAGTTCTTC
CASSLESSGTHEQFF
>NA|TRBV11-2|TRBJ1-2|once
TGTGCCAGCAGCGAAGATCAGGCTCCTGGCTACACCTTC
CASSEDQAPGYTF
>TRBD1|TRBV3-1/TRBV3-2|TRBJ2-5|NA
TGTGCCAGCAGCCTCGGATCCCCGGGACAGGGGCTGTCAGAGACCCAGTACTTC
CASSLGSPGQGLSETQYF
>TRBD2|TRBV7-2|TRBJ2-1|NA
TGTGCCAGCAGCTTGCAGACGGGAGGCCCCAATGAGCAGTTCTTC
CASSLQTGGPNEQFF
>TRBD1|TRBV27|TRBJ2-7|NA
TGTGCCAGCAGTTTGACAGGGGAGGTGTACGAGCAGTACTTC
CASSLTGEVYEQYF
>NA|TRBV3-1/TRBV3-2|TRBJ1-1|NA
TGTGCCAGCAGCCAAGATCTTAACGGGGGGGGATGGAACACTGAAGCTTTCTTT
CASSQDLNGGGWNTEAFF
>NA|TRBV2|TRBJ2-5|once
TGTGCCAGCAGTGGGGCGGGGGCACAAGAGACCCAGTACTTC
CASSGAGAQETQYF
>NA|TRBV21-1|TRBJ1-5|once
TGTGCCAGCAGCAAAGAAAGTCGACATGGAGGTTGCAATCAGCCCCAGCATTTT
CASSKESRHGGCNQPQHF
>TRBD2|TRBV11-3|TRBJ2-1|once
TGTGCCAGCAGCTTGACCGGACTAGCGGGAAGCTCCTACAATGAGCAGTTCTTC
CASSLTGLAGSSYNEQFF
>NA|TRBV6-4|TRBJ1-1|NA
TGTGCCAGCAGCTTGAGGGCCGTCTTT
CASSLRAVF
>NA|TRBV7-2|TRBJ1-1|NA
TGTGCCAGCAGCGCCCGGGACAACCGAGCTGAAGCTTTCTTT
CASSARDNRAEAFF
>TRBD1|TRBV5-1|TRBJ1-2|NA
TGCGCCAGCAGCTATCAGGGGGCGCGGGGCTACACCTTC
CASSYQGARGYTF
>NA|TRBV28|TRBJ2-1|NA
TGTGCCAGCACCGTCACGGGGGCCTACAATGAGCAGTTCTTC
CASTVTGAYNEQFF
>NA|TRBV5-1|TRBJ1-6|NA
TGCGCCAGCAGCCCACAGGGACATTCACCCCTCCACTTT
CASSPQGHSPLHF
>NA|TRBV5-4|TRBJ2-2|NA
TGTGCCAGCAGCTTTGGCCTAGGAGGAAGCGGGGAGCTGTTTTTT
CASSFGLGGSGELFF
>NA|TRBV7-3|TRBJ1-1|NA
TGTGCCAGCAGCTTAAGACCCTCCGGGGAAGCTTTCTTT
CASSLRPSGEAFF
>NA|TRBV28|TRBJ1-2|NA
TGTGCCAGCAGTATCCCCACGGCTAACTATGGCTACACCTTC
CASSIPTANYGYTF
>TRBD2|TRBV3-1/TRBV3-2|TRBJ2-5|NA
TGTGCCAGCAGCCAAGATTCGGGGGGGCTGTACTTC
CASSQDSGGLYF
>NA|TRBV7-2|TRBJ2-3|NA
TGTGCCAGCAGCTTAGAGGCTGGTCCCCAGGGGACGCAGTATTTT
CASSLEAGPQGTQYF
>NA|TRBV30|TRBJ1-4|NA
TGTGCCTGGAGTGTAACGCGGCAGAATGAAAAACTGTTTTTT
CAWSVTRQNEKLFF
>NA|TRBV6-2/TRBV6-3|TRBJ1-2|NA
TGTGCCAGCAGTTACCAGGGCCAGGGGTCCTATGGCTACACCTTC
CASSYQGQGSYGYTF
>TRBD2|TRBV9|TRBJ2-5|NA
TGTGCCAGCAGCGCTCCGGGACTAGCGGGGGGCAATAGCGGGGAGACCCAGTACTTC
CASSAPGLAGGNSGETQYF
>NA|TRBV7-8|TRBJ1-4|NA
TGTGCCAGCAGCTTAGGAAGGGGTGAAAAACTGTTTTTT
CASSLGRGEKLFF
>NA|TRBV7-2|TRBJ2-3|NA
TGTGCCAGCAGGGCGGGTTCCACAGATACGCAGTATTTT
CASRAGSTDTQYF
>NA|TRBV6-5|TRBJ1-4|NA
TGTGCCAGCAGTTACGAAGCAGGGGCTCGAGAAAAACTGTTTTTT
CASSYEAGAREKLFF
>NA|TRBV28|TRBJ2-7|NA
TGTGCCAGCACCCCCCGGACAAGTACCTACGAGCAGTACTTC
CASTPRTSTYEQYF
>NA|TRBV5-8|TRBJ1-5|once
TGTGCCAGCAGCTTACAACTGGGAGCCGGTCAGCCCCAGCATTTT
CASSLQLGAGQPQHF
>NA|TRBV28|TRBJ1-4|NA
TGTGCCAGCAGTTTCGTCCAGGGTCTTGATGAAAAACTGTTTTTT
CASSFVQGLDEKLFF
>NA|TRBV29-1|TRBJ1-1|NA
TGCAGCGTTGTGGAGGAGGCAGTCTTTAACACTGAAGCTTTCTTT
CSVVEEAVFNTEAFF
>NA|TRBV20-1|TRBJ1-4|NA
TGCAGTGCTAGTCCCTTAGCGGGGAGGAGTGAAAAACTGTTTTTT
CSASPLAGRSEKLFF
>NA|TRBV3-1/TRBV3-2|TRBJ2-7|NA
TGTGCCAGCAGCCCCTGGGGGGGCCACGAGCAGTACTTC
CASSPWGGHEQYF
>NA|TRBV7-9|TRBJ1-1|NA
TGTGCCAGCAGCTTAGCAGGGGGGAACACTGAAGCTTTCTTT
CASSLAGGNTEAFF
>TRBD1|TRBV5-1|TRBJ1-5|NA
TGCGCCAGCAGCCATCGACAGGGCGATCAGCCCCAGCATTTT
CASSHRQGDQPQHF
>NA|TRBV30|TRBJ1-6|NA
TGTGCCTGGAGTGTCGGACATGCCTATAATTCACCCCTCCACTTT
CAWSVGHAYNSPLHF
>NA|TRBV5-6|TRBJ2-1|NA
TGTGCCAGCAGCCCCCGGGAGCTGAACAATGAGCAGTTCTTC
CASSPRELNNEQFF
>NA|TRBV11-2|TRBJ1-3|NA
TGTGCCAGCAGCTTAGGAGGGCTATTCTCTGGAAACACCATATATTTT
CASSLGGLFSGNTIYF
>TRBD1|TRBV19|TRBJ2-3|NA
TGTGCCAGTAGTAAGACAGGGGGCAAAGATACGCAGTATTTT
CASSKTGGKDTQYF
>TRBD1|TRBV13|TRBJ1-5|few
TGTGCCAGCAGCAATAGACAGGGAGGAAATCAGCCCCAGCATTTT
CASSNRQGGNQPQHF